This T cell receptor (beta chain) was found in a study of blood T cell repertoires in COVID-19. Trimming took 0 bases from V and 0 from J, leaving 5 bases between them. Germline-derived CDR1 and CDR2 are MNHEY and SVGAGI. The CDR3 is made up of 15 amino acids. This clone was picked up one time. The method was immunoSEQ multiplex PCR; TCRdb's version includes in-frame clones alone and lacks a portion of them. This table holds about 190,000 clones, roughly 90% found once. The specimen sequenced was peripheral blood. The clonotype was recovered from a woman in her forties who had recovered from COVID-19. The rearrangement joins TRBV6-5 to TRBJ1-4; no clear D. The CDR3: CASSYSPSTNEKLFF. The CDR3 coding sequence is TGTGCCAGCAGTTACTCTCCCTCAACTAATGAAAAACTGTTTTTT.